The rows below give T cell receptor beta chains drawn from one sample of a study of glioma-infiltrating T cells. TCRdb re-derived calls from the multiplex PCR reads in MiXCR, one entry per CDR3 protein. Here the sample spans around 350,000 distinct CDR3 sequences, about 40% being singletons. The sequenced sample was glioma tissue, nonneoplastic brain tissue, or PBMCs (not recorded which). The receptors were sampled from a human donor with low-grade glioma or glioblastoma, undergoing nonglioma brain surgery, or in good health (not recorded which). Each CDR3 is given with its conserved first and last residue. A D gene is named only where the DNA matches it firmly. For some rows the clone size is stated as once, few or many, or as a class when expanded; others skip it.

v_gene	d_gene	abundance	j_gene	CDR3aa	CDR3nt
TRBV28	-	-	TRBJ2-1	CASASSYEQFF	TGCGCCAGCGCGAGCTCCTACGAGCAGTTCTTC
TRBV7-6	-	-	TRBJ2-7	CASSLVSSQGLSVYEQYF	TGTGCCAGCAGCTTAGTCTCTTCACAGGGCCTCAGCGTATACGAGCAGTACTTC
TRBV4-1	-	many	TRBJ1-5	CASSPPTGSNQPQHF	TGCGCCAGCAGTCCACCTACAGGGAGCAATCAGCCCCAGCATTTT
TRBV28	-	few	TRBJ2-2	CAIPSGSNTGELFF	TGTGCCATCCCGTCAGGCTCGAACACCGGGGAGCTGTTTTTT
TRBV28	TRBD2	many	TRBJ2-3	CASSPNRLAAALSTDTQYF	TGTGCCAGCAGTCCAAATCGACTAGCGGCCGCCCTTAGCACAGATACGCAGTATTTT
TRBV4-1	TRBD2	-	TRBJ2-1	CASSPHWGLVYNEQLF	TGCGCCAGCAGCCCACATTGGGGACTAGTATACAATGAGCAGCTCTTC
TRBV28	-	few	TRBJ1-1	CASSLKGWTEAFF	TGTGCCAGCAGTTTAAAGGGTTGGACTGAAGCTTTCTTT
TRBV4-1	TRBD2	-	TRBJ2-1	CASSQFNLAGAYNEKFF	TGCGCCAGCAGCCAATTTAATCTAGCGGGAGCCTACAATGAGAAGTTCTTC
TRBV7-9	TRBD2	-	TRBJ2-7	CASSYTGLAGSSYEQYF	TGTGCCAGCAGCTATACCGGACTAGCGGGAAGCTCCTACGAGCAGTACTTC
TRBV6-1	-	-	TRBJ2-1	CDYSGRGYNEQFF	TGTGACTATAGCGGCAGAGGGTACAATGAGCAGTTCTTC
TRBV7-6	TRBD2	-	TRBJ2-7	CAGSPLMVREAYEQYF	TGTGCCGGCAGCCCCCTAATGGTGCGGGAGGCGTACGAGCAGTACTTC
TRBV29-1	-	-	TRBJ2-7	CSVDGQFGEQYF	TGCAGCGTTGACGGACAGTTCGGCGAGCAGTACTTC
TRBV24-1	TRBD1	-	TRBJ2-1	CATSNPGGSYNEQFF	TGTGCCACCAGTAATCCAGGGGGCTCCTACAATGAGCAGTTCTTC
TRBV20-1	TRBD2	-	TRBJ2-1	CSATRAQTSGSSYNEQFF	TGCAGTGCAACAAGAGCCCAGACTAGCGGGAGCTCCTACAATGAGCAGTTCTTC
TRBV11-2	TRBD2	-	TRBJ2-7	CASSFQREGPYEQYF	TGTGCCAGCAGCTTCCAGCGGGAGGGCCCCTACGAGCAGTACTTC
TRBV6-6	-	-	TRBJ2-5	CASKNRPRQGETQYF	TGTGCCAGCAAAAATCGGCCGCGGCAGGGGGAGACCCAGTACTTC
TRBV6-1	TRBD1	-	TRBJ1-1	CAISEYRGRVQTEAFF	TGTGCCATCAGTGAATACAGGGGAAGGGTTCAAACTGAAGCTTTCTTT
TRBV7-8	TRBD2	-	TRBJ2-7	CASSYRAAGGLSSYEQYF	TGTGCCAGCAGCTACCGGGCAGCGGGAGGCCTCAGCTCCTACGAGCAGTACTTC
TRBV7-2	-	-	TRBJ2-7	CASSLANSLGSYEQYF	TGTGCCAGCAGCTTGGCAAACTCACTTGGGTCCTACGAGCAGTACTTC
TRBV29-1	TRBD1	-	TRBJ2-7	CSCLRTGSYEQYF	TGCAGCTGTCTCCGGACAGGCTCCTACGAGCAGTACTTC
TRBV20-1	-	-	TRBJ2-3	CSARDHRSTDTQYF	TGCAGTGCTAGAGATCACAGGAGCACAGATACGCAGTATTTT
TRBV12-3/TRBV12-4	-	-	TRBJ2-2	CASSLTDTGELFF	TGTGCCAGCAGTTTAACGGACACCGGGGAGCTGTTTTTT
TRBV27	TRBD2	many	TRBJ2-1	CASSSLAGGPYNEQFF	TGTGCCAGCAGTTCATTAGCGGGCGGCCCCTACAATGAGCAGTTCTTC
TRBV27	-	many	TRBJ2-2	CASSFVRPGELFF	TGTGCCAGCAGTTTCGTCCGCCCCGGGGAGCTGTTTTTT
TRBV27	TRBD1	few	TRBJ2-7	CASARGPSYEQYF	TGTGCCAGCGCAAGGGGGCCTAGCTACGAGCAGTACTTC
TRBV5-6	TRBD1	-	TRBJ2-7	CASSGDRNPYEQYF	TGTGCCAGCAGCGGGGACAGAAACCCCTACGAGCAGTACTTC
TRBV7-2	-	-	TRBJ2-1	CASSLYGGSYNEQLF	TGTGCCAGCAGCTTGTATGGGGGCTCCTACAATGAGCAGTTATTC
TRBV28	-	few	TRBJ2-7	CASSMLEAYEQYF	TGTGCCAGCAGTATGCTTGAGGCCTACGAGCAGTACTTC
TRBV4-1	-	few	TRBJ1-1	CASSPNSGSEAFF	TGCGCCAGCAGCCCAAACTCGGGCTCTGAAGCTTTCTTT
TRBV20-1	-	-	TRBJ2-4	CSARAQDDIQYF	TGCAGTGCAAGGGCCCAGGACGACATTCAGTACTTC
TRBV20-1	-	few	TRBJ2-7	CSASGVGFYEQYF	TGCAGTGCTAGCGGGGTAGGCTTCTACGAGCAGTACTTC
TRBV11-2	-	once	TRBJ2-5	CASSPTGLVGTQYF	TGTGCCAGCAGCCCTACGGGCCTAGTGGGGACCCAGTACTTC
TRBV12-3/TRBV12-4	-	few	TRBJ1-2	CASSPDGNYGYTF	TGTGCCAGCAGTCCAGACGGAAACTATGGCTACACCTTC
TRBV6-1	TRBD1	-	TRBJ1-2	CASSTTRDRGLYGYAF	TGTGCCAGCAGTACTACCCGGGACAGGGGTCTCTATGGCTACGCCTTC
TRBV29-1	-	-	TRBJ1-1	CSVEAGVNTEAFF	TGCAGCGTAGAGGCGGGGGTGAACACTGAAGCTTTCTTT
TRBV6-2/TRBV6-3	-	-	TRBJ1-1	CASSYPGTANTKAFF	TGTGCCAGCAGTTACCCCGGGACGGCGAACACTAAAGCTTTCTTT
TRBV7-6	-	many	TRBJ2-3	CASSQTTSPQYF	TGTGCCAGCAGCCAAACTACTAGCCCGCAGTATTTT
TRBV6-5	-	-	TRBJ2-1	CASSKLSPWSGGLSYNEQFF	TGTGCCAGCAGTAAGCTGTCACCCTGGTCTGGGGGGCTGAGCTACAATGAGCAGTTCTTC
TRBV10-3	-	-	TRBJ2-7	CAIKRDPVTYEQYF	TGTGCCATCAAGAGGGACCCAGTAACCTACGAGCAGTACTTC
TRBV6-2/TRBV6-3	-	-	TRBJ2-2	CASSRSPPNTGELFF	TGTGCCAGCAGTCGTAGCCCCCCGAACACCGGGGAGCTGTTTTTT
TRBV27	-	many	TRBJ2-7	CASSLLAGLEEQYF	TGTGCCAGCAGTTTATTGGCGGGGTTGGAGGAGCAGTACTTC
TRBV20-1	TRBD2	few	TRBJ2-1	CSARDGTSGTDEQFF	TGCAGTGCTAGAGATGGGACTAGCGGGACGGATGAGCAGTTCTTC
TRBV27	TRBD1	many	TRBJ2-7	CASSQTGGLDEQYF	TGTGCCAGCAGTCAGACAGGGGGCCTGGACGAGCAGTACTTC
TRBV28	-	-	TRBJ2-7	CATQTPSERSSYEQYF	TGTGCCACTCAGACCCCTTCGGAGCGGAGCTCCTACGAGCAGTACTTC
TRBV27	-	many	TRBJ2-7	CASSYRGPPYEQYF	TGTGCCAGCAGTTATCGGGGGCCTCCCTACGAGCAGTACTTC
TRBV7-6	TRBD2	-	TRBJ2-6	CASSGDGGGAFSGANVLTF	TGTGCCAGCAGCGGGGACGGGGGGGGGGCCTTCTCTGGGGCCAACGTCCTGACTTTC
TRBV5-1	TRBD1	-	TRBJ2-5	CASSGDSRQETQYF	TGCGCCAGCAGCGGGGACAGTCGCCAAGAGACCCAGTACTTC
TRBV27	TRBD2	many	TRBJ2-1	CASSLVPGLAVEQFF	TGTGCCAGCAGTTTGGTACCGGGACTAGCGGTTGAGCAGTTCTTC
TRBV28	-	-	TRBJ2-7	CASSSPEAASYEQYF	TGTGCCAGCAGTTCCCCGGAGGCGGCCTCCTACGAGCAGTACTTC
TRBV5-8	TRBD1	-	TRBJ2-5	CASSLARGQGGIQYF	TGTGCCAGCAGCTTGGCCCGCGGACAGGGAGGCATCCAGTACTTC
TRBV7-2	TRBD1	few	TRBJ1-1	CASSSQGSMDTEAFF	TGTGCCAGCAGCTCACAGGGGTCGATGGACACTGAAGCTTTCTTT
TRBV27	-	many	TRBJ2-2	CASSLWPGELFF	TGTGCCAGCAGTTTATGGCCCGGGGAGCTGTTTTTT
TRBV6-1	-	-	TRBJ2-7	CASSLLGTYEQYF	TGTGCCAGCAGCCTACTAGGGACCTACGAGCAGTACTTC
TRBV6-1	-	-	TRBJ2-7	CASQRAGTDEQYF	TGTGCCAGCCAAAGGGCCGGTACCGACGAGCAGTACTTC